Listed below are T cell receptor beta chains from one sample, sequenced in a study of blood T cell repertoires in COVID-19. The repertoire was sequenced with immunoSEQ multiplex PCR; TCRdb's copy has only in-frame clones and lacks some. The sample carries tens of thousands of clones, around nine tenths recorded once. The sample comprised peripheral blood. Receptors were obtained from a woman between 55 and 75 years old with acute or convalescent COVID-19. CDR3s include the opening cysteine and the closing phenylalanine or tryptophan. Each record gives: CDR3 protein, CDR3 length, V gene.

CASSLAGSIGYTF 13 TRBV12-3/TRBV12-4
CAWAAGQVYYNEQFF 15 TRBV30
CASSLAEDRGAFF 13 TRBV5-4
CASSVSPVPNYGYTF 15 TRBV9
CASNRQANEKLFF 13 TRBV28
CASSLVLAGLEQYF 14 TRBV28
CASSPTPGGGQGEQYF 16 TRBV6-2/TRBV6-3
CASSLGDRVYEQFF 14 TRBV11-2
CASSDMSYSGNTIYF 15 TRBV2
CASSLDGGDQPQHF 14 TRBV5-1